The sequence of this TCR beta chain was determined in a study of T-cell reconstitution after alpha-beta-depleted transplantation in children. Preparing the TCRbeta library involved the use of unique molecular identifiers. Each CDR3 protein gets one entry after TCRdb re-called the PCR reads with MiXCR. Among 190,000 or so distinct CDR3 sequences listed, approximately 6.6% were seen once. This clonotype was seen many times. CDR3 length: 16 amino acids. CDR1 is KGHDR and CDR2 is SFDVKD in the germline V gene. V was clipped by 3 bases and J by 8 bases, with 19 bases between them. The sequence was collected from a human donor who donated a stem cell graft to a child with Wiskott-Aldrich syndrome. The rearrangement uses TRBV24-1 and TRBJ2-1, with a possible D match to TRBD2 (5 bases). Sequencing was performed on PBMCs from the stem cell graft donor, taken from the stem cell graft. The CDR3 DNA reads as TGTGCCACCAGTGATCTTAGCTATAAGGCCGGGGATGAGCAGTTCTTC. It encodes CATSDLSYKAGDEQFF.